Sequencing of this TCR beta chain was carried out in a study of cytomegalovirus exposure and HLA in healthy donors. Between the trimmed V and J ends, which lost 1 base and 2 bases, there was a span of 9 bases. The germline V gene has CDR1 MNHNS and CDR2 SASEGT. This CDR3 comprises 15 residues. This clone was counted a few times. Measured with immunoSEQ multiplex PCR; TCRdb has only the in-frame clones, and not every one. The repertoire consists of 150,000 or so clones, with 75% to 90% occurring once and the leading ten covering 20% to 25%. Sequencing was done on a sample of PBMCs. The chain is built from TRBV6-1 and TRBJ1-5; TRBD1 is a possible D gene (5 bases). The sequence came from a man in his late teens or twenties in good health and CMV-seropositive. The CDR3 sequence: CASSEEEGGNQPQHF. Written as DNA, the CDR3 is TGTGCCAGCAGTGAAGAAGAAGGGGGCAATCAGCCCCAGCATTTT.